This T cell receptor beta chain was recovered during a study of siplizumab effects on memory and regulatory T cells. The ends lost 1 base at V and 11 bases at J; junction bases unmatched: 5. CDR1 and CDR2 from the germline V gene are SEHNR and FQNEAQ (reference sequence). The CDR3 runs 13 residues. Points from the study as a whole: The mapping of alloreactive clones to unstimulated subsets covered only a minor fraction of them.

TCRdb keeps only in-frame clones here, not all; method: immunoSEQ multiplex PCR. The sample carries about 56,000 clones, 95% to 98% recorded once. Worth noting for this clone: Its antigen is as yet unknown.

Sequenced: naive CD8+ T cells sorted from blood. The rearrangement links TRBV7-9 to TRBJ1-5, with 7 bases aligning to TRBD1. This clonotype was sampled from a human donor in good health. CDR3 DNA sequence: TGTGCCAGCAGCTTAGGGGACAGCACGACCCAGCATTTT. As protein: CASSLGDSTTQHF.